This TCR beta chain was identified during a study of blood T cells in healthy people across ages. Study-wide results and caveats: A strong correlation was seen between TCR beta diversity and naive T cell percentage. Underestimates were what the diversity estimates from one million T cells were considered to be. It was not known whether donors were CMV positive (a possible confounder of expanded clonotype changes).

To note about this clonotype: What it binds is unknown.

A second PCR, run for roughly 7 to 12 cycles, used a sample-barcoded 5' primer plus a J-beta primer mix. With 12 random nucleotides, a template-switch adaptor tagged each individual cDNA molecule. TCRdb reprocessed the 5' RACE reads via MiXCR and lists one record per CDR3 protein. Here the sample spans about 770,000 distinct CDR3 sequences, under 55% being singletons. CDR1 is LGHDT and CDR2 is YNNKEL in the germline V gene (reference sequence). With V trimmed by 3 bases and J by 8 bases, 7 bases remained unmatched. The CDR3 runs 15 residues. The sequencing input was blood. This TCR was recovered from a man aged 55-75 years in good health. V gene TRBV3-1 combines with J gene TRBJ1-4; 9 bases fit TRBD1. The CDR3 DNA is TGTGCCAGCAGCCAGGCCGGGACAGGGATGGAAAAACTGTTTTTT. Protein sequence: CASSQAGTGMEKLFF.